The sequence of this T cell receptor beta chain was determined in a study of blood T cell repertoires in COVID-19. This clone was found once. Recovered participants had two consecutive negative NP/OP PCR tests, healthcare professional clearance, or symptom resolution. In the authors' workflow: By means of reference gene primer amplification, nucleated cell counts were estimated. The table came from immunoSEQ multiplex PCR; TCRdb's copy has only in-frame clones and leaves some out. The V and J calls and clone size were taken over from that table, and D and trimming were inferred from the DNA. This table holds approximately 400,000 clones, roughly four fifths found once. The V end lost 8 bases, the J end lost 2 bases, and 12 bases lay between the germline ends. CDR3 length: 14 residues. The V gene's germline CDR1 is LNHDA and CDR2 SQIVND (reference sequence).

Material: PBMCs or T cells enriched from blood (not recorded which). This chain joins TRBV19 and TRBJ2-2; maybe TRBD2 (6 bases). The receptor comes from a woman aged 45-60 years who had recovered from COVID-19. This chain's CDR3 is CASEFSGNTGELFF. The DNA of the CDR3 is TGTGCCAGTGAATTTAGCGGAAACACCGGGGAGCTGTTTTTT.